This T cell receptor (beta chain) was sequenced for a study of shared clonotypes between healthy human individuals. Study background: CD4 naive and CD4 memory each took three plates per donor, while CD8 naive took two and CD8 memory one.

The repertoire was sequenced with immunoSEQ multiplex PCR; TCRdb's copy has only in-frame clones and lacks some. The table has approximately 2,300,000 clones, around 93% seen once; the top ten hold around 0.4%. V lost 3 bases and J lost 2, with 10 bases in between. The CDR3 spans 14 residues. The germline CDR1 and CDR2 sequences are SGDLS and YYNGEE. This chain connects TRBV9 to TRBJ2-3; D gene uncertain. Specimen: naive CD4+ T cells from PBMCs. Documented subset: CD45RA+ positively selected. The receptor's source is a man aged 18 to 30 in good health. Some clones in this sample may be carry-over from other donors' samples. DNA of the CDR3: TGTGCCAGCAGCGCCCGACACACCACAGATACGCAGTATTTT. Protein product: CASSARHTTDTQYF. Drawing the rest from reference TRBV9 and TRBJ2-3, the complete variable domain is DSGVTQTPKHLITATGQRVTLRCSPRSGDLSVYWYQQSLDQGLQFLIQYYNGEERAKGNILERFSAQQFPDLHSELNLSSLELGDSALYFCASSARHTTDTQYFGPGTRLTVL.